The T cell receptor (beta chain) described here comes from a study of CD8+ T cells in alopecia areata. Across the whole study: Treated patients were given oral tofacitinib, which was dosed at 5 to 10 mg twice daily. Tofacitinib treatment spanned 6 to 18 months, with 6 months off drug afterward.

Turning to this clone: No antigen is known for it. Other nucleotide sequences from this sample produce the same CDR3.

Reverse transcription of extracted RNA yielded cDNA, which provided the sequencing template. The assay was immunoSEQ multiplex PCR, and TCRdb's table has in-frame clones only and misses some. The data show roughly 13,000 clones, about 60% seen once. Collection of lesional scalp punch biopsies and peripheral blood was performed in alopecia areata patients. General study findings and limits: The study also sequences resident alphabeta T cells of normal skin in scalp samples. Affected scalp, especially in alopecia totalis/universalis, had a higher clonality than normal scalp did.

The input for sequencing was skin, taken at week 0. The receptor was derived from a human donor with alopecia areata.

This CDR3 reads CSVWLYESRTDTQYF. CDR3 nucleotides: TGCAGCGTGTGGCTTTATGAAAGTCGCACAGATACGCAGTATTTT. The genes are TRBV29-1 and TRBJ2-3, with D hard to call. Germline values: CDR1 SQVTM, CDR2 ANQGSEA. This CDR3 spans 15 amino acids. Between the trimmed V and J ends, which lost 6 bases and 1 base, there was a span of 17 bases.